The clone carrying this TCR beta chain has a handful of counts. Trimming left V 2 bases short and J 9 bases short, with 17 bases between. Germline-derived CDR1 and CDR2 are MNHEY and SVGAGI. This CDR3 is built from 15 residues. The data were taken from a study of blood T cell repertoires in COVID-19. Study summary: Sample material is recorded as cDNA or gDNA derived from T cells, B-cell-depleted T cells, or PBMCs.

In the original workflow: Amplification from reference gene primers served as the basis for estimated nucleated cell counts. Assay used: immunoSEQ multiplex PCR; TCRdb lists only in-frame clones, some missing. V, J and clone size were drawn from that table, and D and trimming were deduced from the DNA. The repertoire holds around 120,000 clones, with under 80% as singletons. Sequencing used peripheral blood. The J gene is TRBJ2-1, the V gene TRBV6-5, with D tentatively TRBD1 (5 bases). The clonotype was recovered from a man between 45 and 60 years old with acute or convalescent COVID-19. CDR3 nucleotides: TGTGCCAGCAGTTACGCTGTGCCAGGGATAGGTGAGCAGTTCTTC. It specifies CASSYAVPGIGEQFF.